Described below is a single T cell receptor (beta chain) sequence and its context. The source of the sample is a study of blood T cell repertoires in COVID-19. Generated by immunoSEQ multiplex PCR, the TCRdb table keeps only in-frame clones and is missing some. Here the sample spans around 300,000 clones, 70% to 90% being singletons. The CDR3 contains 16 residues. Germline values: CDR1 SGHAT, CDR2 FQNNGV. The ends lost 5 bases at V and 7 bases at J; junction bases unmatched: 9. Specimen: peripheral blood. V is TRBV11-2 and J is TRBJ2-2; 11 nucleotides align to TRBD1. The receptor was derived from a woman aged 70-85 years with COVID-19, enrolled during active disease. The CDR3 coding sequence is TGTGCCAGCAGCCCTACAGGACAGGGGGCCATCGGGGAGCTGTTTTTT. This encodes CASSPTGQGAIGELFF.